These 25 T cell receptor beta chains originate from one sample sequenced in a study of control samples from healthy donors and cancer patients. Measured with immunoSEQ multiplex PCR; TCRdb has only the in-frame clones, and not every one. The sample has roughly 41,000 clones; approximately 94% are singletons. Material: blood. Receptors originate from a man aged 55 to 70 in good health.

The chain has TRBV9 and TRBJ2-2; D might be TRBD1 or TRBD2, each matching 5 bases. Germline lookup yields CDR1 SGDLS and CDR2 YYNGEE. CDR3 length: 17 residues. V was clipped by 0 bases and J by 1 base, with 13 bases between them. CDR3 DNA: TGTGCCAGCAGCGTAGTTTGGGGCGGGCTGAACACCGGGGAGCTGTTTTTT. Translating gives CASSVVWGGLNTGELFF.

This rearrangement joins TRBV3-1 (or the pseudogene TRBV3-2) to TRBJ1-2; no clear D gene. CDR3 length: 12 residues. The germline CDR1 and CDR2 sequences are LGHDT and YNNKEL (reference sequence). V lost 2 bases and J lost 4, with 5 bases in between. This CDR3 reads CASSQSSYGYTF. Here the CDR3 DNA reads TGTGCCAGCAGCCAATCGAGCTATGGCTACACCTTC.

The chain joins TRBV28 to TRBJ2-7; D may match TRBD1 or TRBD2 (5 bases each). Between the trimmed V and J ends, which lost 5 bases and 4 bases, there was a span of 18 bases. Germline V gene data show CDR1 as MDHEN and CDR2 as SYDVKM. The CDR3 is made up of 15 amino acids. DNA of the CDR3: TGTGCCAGCAGTCTCAGATCCCAGGGACCTTACGAGCAGTACTTC. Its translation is CASSLRSQGPYEQYF. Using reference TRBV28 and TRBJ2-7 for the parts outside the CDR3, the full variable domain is DVKVTQSSRYLVKRTGEKVFLECVQDMDHENMFWYRQDPGLGLRLIYFSYDVKMKEKGDIPEGYSVSREKKERFSLILESASTNQTSMYLCASSLRSQGPYEQYFGPGTRLTVT.

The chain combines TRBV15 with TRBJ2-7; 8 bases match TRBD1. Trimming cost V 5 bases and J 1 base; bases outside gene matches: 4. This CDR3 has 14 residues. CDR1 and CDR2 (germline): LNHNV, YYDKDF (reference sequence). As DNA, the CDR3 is TGTGCCACCAGCGTTACAGGGGGGTCCTACGAGCAGTACTTC. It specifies CATSVTGGSYEQYF.

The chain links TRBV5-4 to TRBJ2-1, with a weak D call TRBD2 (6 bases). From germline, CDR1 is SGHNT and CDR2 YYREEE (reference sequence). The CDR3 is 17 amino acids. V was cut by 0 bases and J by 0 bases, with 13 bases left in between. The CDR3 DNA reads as TGTGCCAGCAGCTTGGGGGGCGGGATATTCTCCTACAATGAGCAGTTCTTC. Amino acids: CASSLGGGIFSYNEQFF. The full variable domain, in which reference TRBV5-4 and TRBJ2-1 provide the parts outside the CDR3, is ETGVTQSPTHLIKTRGQQVTLRCSSQSGHNTVSWYQQALGQGPQFIFQYYREEENGRGNFPPRFSGLQFPNYSSELNVNALELDDSALYLCASSLGGGIFSYNEQFFGPGTRLTVL.

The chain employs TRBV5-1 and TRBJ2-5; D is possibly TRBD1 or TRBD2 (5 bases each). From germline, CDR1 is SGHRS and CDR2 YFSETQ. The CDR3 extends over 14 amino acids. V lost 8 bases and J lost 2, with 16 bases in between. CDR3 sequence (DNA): TGCGCCAGTAACTACGGGGACCCACAAGAGACCCAGTACTTC. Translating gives CASNYGDPQETQYF.

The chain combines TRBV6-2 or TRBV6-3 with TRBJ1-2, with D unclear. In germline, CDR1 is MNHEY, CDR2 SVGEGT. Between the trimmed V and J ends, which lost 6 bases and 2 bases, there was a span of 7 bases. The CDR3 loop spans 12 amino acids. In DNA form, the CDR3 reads TGTGCCAGCAGCGACATCAACTATGGCTACACCTTC. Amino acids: CASSDINYGYTF.

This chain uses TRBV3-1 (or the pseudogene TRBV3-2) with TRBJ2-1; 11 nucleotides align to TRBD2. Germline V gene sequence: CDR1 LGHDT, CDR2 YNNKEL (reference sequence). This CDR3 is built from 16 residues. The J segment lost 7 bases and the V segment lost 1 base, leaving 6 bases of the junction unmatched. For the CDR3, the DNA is TGTGCCAGCAGCCAAGGGCCGCTAGCGGGAGGAAATGAGCAGTTCTTC. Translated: CASSQGPLAGGNEQFF.

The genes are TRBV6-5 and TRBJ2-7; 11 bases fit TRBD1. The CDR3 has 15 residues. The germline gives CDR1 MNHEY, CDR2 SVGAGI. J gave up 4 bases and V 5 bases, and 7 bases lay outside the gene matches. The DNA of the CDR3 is TGTGCCAGCAGTAGCGGGACAGGGGGTGGGTACGAGCAGTACTTC. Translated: CASSSGTGGGYEQYF.

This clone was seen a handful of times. CDR3 DNA: TGCAGCGTTGTGTTCCAGGGGATTGGGTACGAGCAGTACTTC. Amino acids: CSVVFQGIGYEQYF. The gene calls are TRBV29-1 and TRBJ2-7, with a weak D call TRBD1 (6 bases). Trimming took off 4 bases at V and 4 bases at J, with 17 bases between the two ends. The length of the CDR3 is 14 residues. Germline loops: CDR1 SQVTM, CDR2 ANQGSEA.

CDR3 sequence reads: CAWSVRSSRASEQYF. The CDR3, as DNA: TGTGCCTGGAGTGTAAGGTCATCCCGCGCGAGCGAGCAGTACTTC. The rearrangement links TRBV30 to TRBJ2-7; D gene unclear. Looked up from germline, CDR1 is GTSNPN and CDR2 is SVGIG (reference sequence). V was trimmed by 0 bases and J by 6 bases, leaving 18 bases between them. The CDR3 has 15 residues. The full variable domain, completed using reference TRBV30 and TRBJ2-7, is SQTIHQWPATLVQPVGSPLSLECTVEGTSNPNLYWYRQAAGRGLQLLFYSVGIGQISSEVPQNLSASRPQDRQFILSSKKLLLSDSGFYLCAWSVRSSRASEQYFGPGTRLTVT.

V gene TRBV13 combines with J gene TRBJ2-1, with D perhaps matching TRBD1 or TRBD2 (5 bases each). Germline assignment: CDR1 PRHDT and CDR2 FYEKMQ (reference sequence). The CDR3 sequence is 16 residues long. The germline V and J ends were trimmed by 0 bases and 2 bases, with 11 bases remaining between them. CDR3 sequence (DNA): TGTGCCAGCAGCTTAGGCCCTCGGGGCACCTACAATGAGCAGTTCTTC. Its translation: CASSLGPRGTYNEQFF.

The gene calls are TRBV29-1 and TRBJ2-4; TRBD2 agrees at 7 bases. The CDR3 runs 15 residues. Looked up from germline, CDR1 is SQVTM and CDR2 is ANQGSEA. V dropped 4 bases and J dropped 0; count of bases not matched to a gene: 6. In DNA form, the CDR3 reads TGCAGCGTTGGCTGGGTAGCGGGAGCCAAAAACATTCAGTACTTC. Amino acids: CSVGWVAGAKNIQYF.

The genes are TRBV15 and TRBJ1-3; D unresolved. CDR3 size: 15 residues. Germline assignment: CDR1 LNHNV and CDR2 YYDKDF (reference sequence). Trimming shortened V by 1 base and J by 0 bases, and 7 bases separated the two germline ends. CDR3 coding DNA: TGTGCCACCAGCAGAGTGGGGATCTCTGGAAACACCATATATTTT. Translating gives CATSRVGISGNTIYF. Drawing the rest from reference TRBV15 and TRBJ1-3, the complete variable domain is DAMVIQNPRYQVTQFGKPVTLSCSQTLNHNVMYWYQQKSSQAPKLLFHYYDKDFNNEADTPDNFQSRRPNTSFCFLDIRSPGLGDTAMYLCATSRVGISGNTIYFGEGSWLTVV.

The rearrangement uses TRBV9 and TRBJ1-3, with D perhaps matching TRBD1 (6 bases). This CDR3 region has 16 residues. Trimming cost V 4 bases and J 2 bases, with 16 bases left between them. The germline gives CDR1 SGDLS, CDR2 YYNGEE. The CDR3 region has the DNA TGTGCCAGCAGCCCTGGACAGTCCGGCACTGGAAACACCATATATTTT. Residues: CASSPGQSGTGNTIYF.

This CDR3 reads CASSSWDSSYEQYF. The CDR3 nucleotides are TGTGCCAGCAGCTCGTGGGACAGCTCCTACGAGCAGTACTTC. The V and J genes are TRBV5-4 and TRBJ2-7, with TRBD1 matching over 7 bases. Unmatched junction bases numbered 3, after V lost 3 bases and J lost 0 bases. CDR1 and CDR2 from the germline V gene are SGHNT and YYREEE (reference sequence). There are 14 residues in the CDR3.

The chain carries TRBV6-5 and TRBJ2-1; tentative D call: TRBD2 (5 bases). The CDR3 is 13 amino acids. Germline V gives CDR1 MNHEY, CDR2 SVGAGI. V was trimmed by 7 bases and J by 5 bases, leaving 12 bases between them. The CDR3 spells CASTERKNNEQFF. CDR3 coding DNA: TGTGCCAGCACCGAGCGGAAAAACAATGAGCAGTTCTTC.

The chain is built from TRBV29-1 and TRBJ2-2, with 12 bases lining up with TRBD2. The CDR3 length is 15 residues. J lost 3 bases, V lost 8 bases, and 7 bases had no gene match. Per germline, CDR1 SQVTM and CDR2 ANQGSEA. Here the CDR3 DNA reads TGCAGCATCGCCACTAGCGGGAGGTACACCGGGGAGCTGTTTTTT. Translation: CSIATSGRYTGELFF.

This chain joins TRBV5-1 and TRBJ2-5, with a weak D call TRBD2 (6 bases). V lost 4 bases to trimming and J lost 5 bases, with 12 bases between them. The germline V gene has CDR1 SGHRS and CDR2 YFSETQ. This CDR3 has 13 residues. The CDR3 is CASSRRDGETQYF. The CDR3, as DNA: TGCGCCAGCAGCCGGAGGGACGGGGAGACCCAGTACTTC.

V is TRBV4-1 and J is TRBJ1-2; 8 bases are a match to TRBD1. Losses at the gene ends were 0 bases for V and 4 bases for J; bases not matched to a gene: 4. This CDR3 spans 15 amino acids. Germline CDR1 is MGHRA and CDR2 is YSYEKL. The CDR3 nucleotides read TGCGCCAGCAGCCAAGAAAGCAGGGGGCTCTATGGCTACACCTTC. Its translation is CASSQESRGLYGYTF.

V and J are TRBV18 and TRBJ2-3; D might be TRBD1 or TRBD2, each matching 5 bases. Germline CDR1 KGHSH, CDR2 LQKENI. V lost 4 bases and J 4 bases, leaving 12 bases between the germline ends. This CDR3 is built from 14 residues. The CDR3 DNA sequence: TGTGCCAGCTCACTGGGACCAGGGTCAGATACGCAGTATTTT. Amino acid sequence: CASSLGPGSDTQYF.

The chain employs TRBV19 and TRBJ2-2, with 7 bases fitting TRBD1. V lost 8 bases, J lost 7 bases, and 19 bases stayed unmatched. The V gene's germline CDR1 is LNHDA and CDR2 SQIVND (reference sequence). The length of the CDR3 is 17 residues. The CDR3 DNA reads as TGTGCCAGTTCATCGATAACAGGGGTTTGGGGTAACGGGGAGCTGTTTTTT. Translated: CASSSITGVWGNGELFF.

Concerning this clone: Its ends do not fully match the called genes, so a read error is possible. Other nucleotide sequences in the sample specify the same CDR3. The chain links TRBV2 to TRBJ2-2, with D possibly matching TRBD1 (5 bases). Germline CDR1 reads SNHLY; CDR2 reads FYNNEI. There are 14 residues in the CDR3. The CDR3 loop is CASRQDSNTGELFF. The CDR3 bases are TGCGCCAGCAGACAAGACAGCAACACCGGGGAGCTGTTTTTT. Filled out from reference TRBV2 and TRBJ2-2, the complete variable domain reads EPEVTQTPSHQVTQMGQEVILRCVPISNHLYFYWYRQILGQKVEFLVSFYNNEISEKSEIFDDQFSVERPDGSNFTLKIRSTKLEDSAMYFCASRQDSNTGELFFGEGSRLTVL.

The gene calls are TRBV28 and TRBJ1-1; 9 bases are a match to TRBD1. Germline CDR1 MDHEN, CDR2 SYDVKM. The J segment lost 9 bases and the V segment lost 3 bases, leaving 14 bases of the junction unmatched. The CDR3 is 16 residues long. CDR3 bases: TGTGCCAGCAGTTTGGGAATTACAGGGGGCAAGGAGAAAGCTTTCTTT. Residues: CASSLGITGGKEKAFF.

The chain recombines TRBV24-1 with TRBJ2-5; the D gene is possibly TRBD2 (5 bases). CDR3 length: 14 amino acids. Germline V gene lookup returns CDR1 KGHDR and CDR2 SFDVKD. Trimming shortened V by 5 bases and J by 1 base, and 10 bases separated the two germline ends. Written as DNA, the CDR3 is TGTGCCACCAGTGTCCCGGGGTTCCAAGAGACCCAGTACTTC. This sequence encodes CATSVPGFQETQYF.